The rows below give T cell receptor beta chains drawn from one sample of a study of T-cell memory formation after mild COVID-19. TCRdb reprocessed the 5' RACE reads with MiXCR, giving one entry per CDR3 protein. The repertoire holds a few hundred thousand distinct CDR3 sequences, with around 10% as singletons. The sequenced sample consisted of PBMCs or a T cell subset sorted from them (not recorded which). These receptors were collected from a man between 18 and 35 years old who had mild COVID-19 (a few samples of this study predate the infection). Cell type and time point are not known. The CDR3 runs from the conserved cysteine through the conserved F or W. The D gene is left open where the match is weak. Only part of the rows carry a size: once, few, many, or a class if the clone is expanded.

j_call clone_size v_call d_call cdr3_aa cdr3_nt
TRBJ1-5 many TRBV20-1 . CSAVQGNQPQHF TGCAGTGCTGTCCAGGGCAATCAGCCCCAGCATTTT
TRBJ1-6 many TRBV5-1 . CASSRAGSPLHF TGCGCCAGCAGCAGGGCGGGCTCACCCCTCCACTTT
TRBJ2-7 few TRBV11-2 . CASSLDPEGEAFYEQYF TGTGCCAGCAGCTTAGATCCCGAGGGGGAAGCCTTCTACGAGCAGTACTTC
TRBJ2-5 many TRBV5-1 . CASSFDLTETQYF TGCGCCAGCAGCTTCGATTTGACGGAGACCCAGTACTTC
TRBJ2-3 few TRBV10-3 . CAISAKSQGGWTADTQYF TGTGCCATCAGCGCAAAGTCTCAGGGGGGATGGACCGCAGATACGCAGTATTTT
TRBJ2-2 . TRBV24-1 TRBD1 CATSDLRQGDTGELFF TGTGCCACCAGTGACCTCCGACAGGGAGACACCGGGGAGCTGTTTTTT
TRBJ2-2 many TRBV7-2 TRBD2 CASSPRDYPRGDGELFF TGTGCCAGCAGCCCTCGGGACTACCCCCGTGGAGACGGGGAGCTGTTTTTT
TRBJ2-3 many TRBV12-3/TRBV12-4 . CASSPPRGRTDTQYF TGTGCCAGCAGCCCCCCGCGGGGACGTACAGATACGCAGTATTTT
TRBJ2-1 few TRBV5-1 . CASSLSATSYNEQFF TGCGCCAGCAGCTTGAGCGCCACCAGCTACAATGAGCAGTTCTTC
TRBJ2-2 few TRBV7-2 TRBD2 CASSPNGGFRAGELFF TGTGCCAGCAGCCCTAACGGGGGGTTTCGGGCCGGGGAGCTGTTTTTT
TRBJ1-6 few TRBV10-3 . CAISGHYNSPLHF TGTGCCATCAGTGGACACTATAATTCACCCCTCCACTTT